What follows describes a single T cell receptor beta chain. Antigen unknown. PCR was performed using 60 Vbeta and 13 Jbeta primers. Clones were sequenced by immunoSEQ multiplex PCR, and TCRdb holds only the in-frame ones, with some missing. The data hold under 200,000 clones, with roughly four fifths observed a single time. Trimming removed 1 base from V and 4 bases from J, with 7 bases in between. The germline gives CDR1 LNHDA, CDR2 SQIVND (reference sequence). The CDR3 consists of 13 residues. The record originates from a study of cytomegalovirus exposure and HLA in healthy donors. Study observations and caveats: Presence/absence analyses treated sequencing depth as roughly uniform across donors. The authors later found most CMV-associated TCR beta chains appeared HLA-restricted. Some V segments (TRBV6-2 and TRBV6-3 among them) were excluded as indistinguishable.

The sequenced sample consisted of PBMCs. This TCR was sampled from a woman aged 18-35 years in good health and CMV-seropositive. The chain employs TRBV19 and TRBJ1-2; D remains unclear. The CDR3 reads CASSIGQSYGYTF. The CDR3 DNA follows: TGTGCCAGTAGTATAGGGCAGTCCTATGGCTACACCTTC.